This T cell receptor beta chain stems from a study of shared clonotypes between healthy human individuals. Study summary: Per-donor plates numbered three CD4 naive, three CD4 memory, two CD8 naive and one CD8 memory.

With respect to this clone: Its antigen is undetermined.

Study-level points and caveats: For sorted subsets, rarefaction showed incomplete sequencing despite large depth. Investigators collected only blood, and repertoires in tissues likely differ.

CDR1 is MNHNS, CDR2 SASEGT, per germline. The CDR3 covers 14 residues. Trimming removed 6 bases from V and 1 base from J; junction bases left unmatched: 5. CD45RO-negative, CCR7-selected cells formed the naive CD8 fraction, which excluded terminally differentiated effector memory CD45RA+ cells. Some clones are missing from TCRdb's copy, which holds only in-frame ones; the method was immunoSEQ multiplex PCR. The top ten hold 0.11% of the sample, which has hundreds of thousands of clones, roughly 95% seen once. The V gene is TRBV6-1, the J gene TRBJ2-7; 8 bases are a match to TRBD2. Source material: naive CD8+ T cells sorted from blood. The receptor comes from a woman in her 30s in good health. CDR3 DNA sequence: TGTGCCAGCAGAACTAGCGGCCGATCCTACGAGCAGTACTTC. Protein product: CASRTSGRSYEQYF.